The sequence of this T cell receptor (beta chain) was determined in a study of T cells in Graves' hyperthyroidism and ophthalmopathy. Patients affected by ophthalmopathy presented a Clinical Activity Score of at least 3, a NOSPECS grade of at least 4, and disease duration below 3 months. Fresh peripheral blood, approximately 10 ml, was the source of the PBMCs. CDR3 length equals 18 residues. Looked up from germline, CDR1 is LGHDT and CDR2 is YNNKEL (reference sequence). V lost 0 bases to trimming and J lost 2 bases, with 17 bases between them. What was amplified from RNA transcripts were TCR beta CDR3 regions. First-round RT-PCR with HTBI primers amplified the TCR CDR3 region. MiXCR, run by TCRdb on the multiplex PCR reads, gives a single entry per CDR3 protein. This sample has approximately 400,000 distinct CDR3 sequences, with roughly 15% found just once. The sample holds many counts of this clonotype.

The J gene is TRBJ2-1, the V gene TRBV3-1, with D possibly being TRBD2 (6 bases). Material for sequencing was blood. The receptor was derived from a woman in her twenties or thirties with Graves' ophthalmopathy. The CDR3 here is CASSQDFRGLTTYNEQFF. In DNA form, the CDR3 reads TGTGCCAGCAGCCAAGATTTTAGGGGACTGACTACCTACAATGAGCAGTTCTTC.